Presented here are 27 T cell receptor beta chains from one specimen sequenced in a study of blood T cell repertoires in COVID-19. TCRdb's copy holds only in-frame clones and misses some; the assay was immunoSEQ multiplex PCR. The sample lists roughly 130,000 clones; approximately 84% were seen once. The sequenced sample consisted of peripheral blood. These receptor sequences come from a woman aged 55-75 years with acute or convalescent COVID-19.

The chain has TRBV10-3 and TRBJ2-5, with D tentatively TRBD2 (5 bases). CDR1 is ENHRY, CDR2 SYGVKD, per germline. The CDR3 runs 14 residues. The V and J ends lost 2 bases and 5 bases respectively, with 12 bases between them. Here the CDR3 DNA reads TGTGCCATCAGTGAGCGGGGTGGAATGGAGACCCAGTACTTC. This codes for CAISERGGMETQYF.

This chain connects TRBV7-3 to TRBJ2-1, with a weak D call TRBD2 (5 bases). V lost 6 bases to trimming and J lost 8 bases, with 14 bases between them. From germline, CDR1 is SGHTA and CDR2 FQGTGA. The CDR3 totals 13 residues. CDR3 nucleotides: TGTGCCAGCAGGAGAGGTGGAGGCGATGAGCAGTTCTTC. Amino acid sequence: CASRRGGGDEQFF.

This clone was seen a few times. J is TRBJ1-2 and V is TRBV6-5, with D unresolved. Germline loops: CDR1 MNHEY, CDR2 SVGAGI. The CDR3 length is 14 residues. The V and J ends lost 6 bases and 6 bases respectively, with 17 bases between them. This CDR3 is CASSLGSPPHGYTF. The CDR3 nucleotides read TGTGCCAGCAGCCTCGGGAGCCCGCCCCATGGCTACACCTTC.

This clone showed up just once. The V and J genes are TRBV7-9 and TRBJ2-5, with 11 bases fitting TRBD1. The CDR3 consists of 17 residues. V was clipped by 4 bases and J by 5 bases; unmatched bases: 12. Germline values: CDR1 SEHNR, CDR2 FQNEAQ (reference sequence). In nucleotides, the CDR3 is TGTGCCAGCAGCTCAGGACAGGGGGCGCGTATTGTTGAGACCCAGTACTTC. Translated: CASSSGQGARIVETQYF.

This sequence joins TRBV4-1 and TRBJ1-3; perhaps TRBD1 as D (5 bases). V shed 4 bases and J shed 4 bases, with 11 bases lying between them. Germline V gene sequence: CDR1 MGHRA, CDR2 YSYEKL. This CDR3 is built from 14 residues. CDR3 bases: TGCGCCAGCAGCCTAGGGGTTGGAGGAAACACCATATATTTT. Its translation: CASSLGVGGNTIYF.

The rearrangement joins TRBV29-1 to TRBJ2-5, with D possibly matching TRBD1 (5 bases). There are 17 residues in the CDR3. The germline CDR1 and CDR2 sequences are SQVTM and ANQGSEA. The V end lost 0 bases, the J end lost 0 bases, and 17 bases lay between the germline ends. The CDR3 sequence: CSVEDIAGKKYQETQYF. CDR3 sequence (DNA): TGCAGCGTTGAAGATATAGCAGGGAAAAAATACCAAGAGACCCAGTACTTC.

V is TRBV7-9 and J is TRBJ2-3; D not certain. Germline V gene lookup returns CDR1 SEHNR and CDR2 FQNEAQ (reference sequence). Trimming removed 5 bases from V and 0 bases from J, with 6 bases in between. The CDR3 has 13 amino acids. This chain's CDR3 is CASSAWSTDTQYF. DNA for the CDR3: TGTGCCAGCAGCGCGTGGAGCACAGATACGCAGTATTTT.

The J gene is TRBJ1-2, the V gene TRBV3-1 (or the pseudogene TRBV3-2); no clear D. CDR1 is LGHDT, CDR2 YNNKEL, per germline (reference sequence). Between the trimmed V and J ends, which lost 0 bases and 7 bases, there was a span of 12 bases. This CDR3 spans 14 amino acids. Written as DNA, the CDR3 is TGTGCCAGCAGCCAAGATGGCGGCCATAGTGGCTACACCTTC. It specifies CASSQDGGHSGYTF.

This chain uses TRBV9 with TRBJ1-2; D is perhaps TRBD1 (6 bases). The CDR3 runs 15 residues. Trimming removed 2 bases from V and 8 bases from J, with 19 bases in between. Germline V lookup: CDR1 SGDLS, CDR2 YYNGEE. The CDR3 spells CASSVGRTAQGGYTF. CDR3 sequence (DNA): TGTGCCAGCAGCGTGGGCAGGACGGCCCAGGGGGGCTACACCTTC.

The chain links TRBV5-6 to TRBJ1-2; D unclear. The CDR3 extends over 14 amino acids. Germline V gene sequence: CDR1 SGHDT, CDR2 YYEEEE. Trimming left V 1 base short and J 3 bases short, with 10 bases between. The CDR3 reads CASSLPGGYYGYTF. In DNA form, the CDR3 reads TGTGCCAGCAGCTTGCCCGGCGGCTACTATGGCTACACCTTC.

The V call is TRBV5-1, the J call TRBJ2-2; possible D gene TRBD2, 5 bases. Trimming shortened V by 1 base and J by 0 bases, and 7 bases separated the two germline ends. The CDR3 runs 15 residues. Per germline, CDR1 SGHRS and CDR2 YFSETQ. CDR3 bases: TGCGCCAGCAGCTTGAGCGGAACGAACACCGGGGAGCTGTTTTTT. Residues: CASSLSGTNTGELFF. Full variable domain (rest looked up from reference TRBV5-1 and TRBJ2-2): KAGVTQTPRYLIKTRGQQVTLSCSPISGHRSVSWYQQTPGQGLQFLFEYFSETQRNKGNFPGRFSGRQFSNSRSEMNVSTLELGDSALYLCASSLSGTNTGELFFGEGSRLTVL.

V and J are TRBV7-2 and TRBJ1-6; the D gene is possibly TRBD1 (6 bases). Germline V gene lookup returns CDR1 SGHTA and CDR2 FQGNSA. The CDR3 totals 14 residues. Between the trimmed V and J ends, which lost 7 bases and 4 bases, there was a span of 11 bases. The CDR3 here is CASTLQGYNSPLHF. The CDR3 DNA reads as TGTGCCAGCACCTTGCAGGGGTATAATTCACCCCTCCACTTT.

The chain carries TRBV3-1 (or the pseudogene TRBV3-2) and TRBJ2-1; D not resolved. V lost 2 bases to trimming and J lost 6 bases, with 5 bases between them. This CDR3 is 12 amino acids long. Germline CDR1 LGHDT, CDR2 YNNKEL (reference sequence). CDR3 in amino acids: CASSQMSNEQFF. The CDR3 DNA reads as TGTGCCAGCAGCCAAATGAGCAATGAGCAGTTCTTC.

CDR3 DNA sequence: TGTGCCAGCAGCCAAGATAGTGATCAGCCCCAGCATTTT. Its translation: CASSQDSDQPQHF. The genes are TRBV3-1 (or the pseudogene TRBV3-2) and TRBJ1-5; unclear D gene. Between the trimmed V and J ends, which lost 0 bases and 5 bases, there was a span of 5 bases. The V gene's germline CDR1 is LGHDT and CDR2 YNNKEL (reference sequence). This CDR3 spans 13 amino acids.

The V gene is TRBV19, the J gene TRBJ1-1, with D perhaps matching TRBD1 (5 bases). CDR1 and CDR2 (germline): LNHDA, SQIVND (reference sequence). V was shortened by 5 bases and J by 3 bases, with 16 bases between the two germline ends. CDR3 size: 15 residues. Written as DNA, the CDR3 is TGTGCCAGTAGTGCCACAGGTTACTATTACACTGAAGCTTTCTTT. Translating gives CASSATGYYYTEAFF.

The chain has TRBV9 and TRBJ1-6; D might be TRBD1 (5 bases). The CDR3 is 14 amino acids. V shed 4 bases and J shed 10 bases, with 15 bases lying between them. Germline assignment: CDR1 SGDLS and CDR2 YYNGEE. Written as DNA, the CDR3 is TGTGCCAGCAGCAAAGACAGTATAAGGTCACCCCTCCACTTT. It codes for CASSKDSIRSPLHF.

The chain joins TRBV6-5 to TRBJ1-5, with a tentative D call TRBD1 (5 bases). The CDR3 length is 15 residues. CDR1 is MNHEY and CDR2 is SVGAGI in the germline V gene. Trimming stripped 5 bases from V and 7 bases from J, with 18 bases between. CDR3 nucleotides: TGTGCCAGCAGTCCCAAAGGGATGGGGGGACAGCCCCAGCATTTT. Protein product: CASSPKGMGGQPQHF.

In this sample, this clone turned up a few times. This chain joins TRBV4-2 and TRBJ1-3; D call uncertain. V was cut by 0 bases and J by 0 bases, with 3 bases left in between. Germline CDR1 is LGHNA and CDR2 is YNFKEQ. CDR3 length: 14 residues. CDR3 residues: CASSQEYSGNTIYF. The CDR3 DNA reads TGTGCCAGCAGCCAAGAGTACTCTGGAAACACCATATATTTT.

The V and J genes are TRBV5-1 and TRBJ2-5; 8 bases are a match to TRBD2. The CDR3 runs to 16 residues. The V gene end was trimmed by 3 bases and the J gene end by 1 base; junction bases not matched to a gene: 8. CDR1 and CDR2 from the germline V gene are SGHRS and YFSETQ. The CDR3 protein is CASSSLSAGVQETQYF. For the CDR3, the DNA is TGCGCCAGCAGCTCCTTATCAGCGGGGGTCCAAGAGACCCAGTACTTC.

The V and J genes are TRBV2 and TRBJ1-3; D remains unclear. The V and J ends lost 2 bases and 2 bases respectively, with 7 bases between them. This CDR3 has 14 amino acids. Germline V gene sequence: CDR1 SNHLY, CDR2 FYNNEI. CDR3 amino acids: CASSEPGAGNTIYF. The CDR3 region has the DNA TGTGCCAGCAGTGAACCTGGAGCTGGAAACACCATATATTTT.

V gene TRBV24-1 combines with J gene TRBJ2-3; maybe TRBD2 (6 bases). Germline lookup yields CDR1 KGHDR and CDR2 SFDVKD. CDR3 length: 17 amino acids. Trimming removed 2 bases from V and 2 bases from J, with 16 bases in between. In DNA, the CDR3 is TGTGCCACCAGTGATTCTGCCGGGACTCCTATCACAGATACGCAGTATTTT. Translation gives CATSDSAGTPITDTQYF.

This chain uses TRBV6-1 with TRBJ1-2; D gene uncertain. Per germline, CDR1 MNHNS and CDR2 SASEGT. The CDR3 spans 17 residues. Trimming cost V 2 bases and J 4 bases, with 20 bases left between them. CDR3: CASSEIGRHMPSYGYTF. In DNA form, the CDR3 reads TGTGCCAGCAGTGAAATTGGGAGACACATGCCCTCCTATGGCTACACCTTC.

This clone was counted once. The chain carries TRBV19 and TRBJ1-4, with 7 bases aligning to TRBD1. The CDR3 has 12 amino acids. Trimming cost V 5 bases and J 13 bases; bases outside gene matches: 7. Germline loops: CDR1 LNHDA, CDR2 SQIVND (reference sequence). The CDR3 here is CASSLDRATLFF. The CDR3 DNA sequence: TGTGCCAGTAGTCTCGACAGGGCCACACTGTTTTTT.

The chain uses TRBV5-4 and TRBJ2-1; TRBD1 is a possible D gene (6 bases). CDR3 length: 14 residues. The V gene lost 1 base and the J gene lost 8 bases, with 13 bases spanning the gap. Germline lookup yields CDR1 SGHNT and CDR2 YYREEE (reference sequence). The CDR3 DNA sequence: TGTGCCAGCAGCTTGTTTACAGGGACCGATGAGCAGTTCTTC. This encodes CASSLFTGTDEQFF. The complete variable domain, with remaining parts taken from reference TRBV5-4 and TRBJ2-1, reads ETGVTQSPTHLIKTRGQQVTLRCSSQSGHNTVSWYQQALGQGPQFIFQYYREEENGRGNFPPRFSGLQFPNYSSELNVNALELDDSALYLCASSLFTGTDEQFFGPGTRLTVL.

This chain joins TRBV6-5 and TRBJ1-6; 8 bases are a match to TRBD1. The trim removed 6 bases at V and 9 bases at J, leaving 7 bases unmatched. The CDR3 loop spans 14 amino acids. Germline V lookup: CDR1 MNHEY, CDR2 SVGAGI. The CDR3 loop reads CASSPRDRISPLHF. The CDR3 nucleotides are TGTGCCAGCAGCCCCCGGGACAGGATTTCACCCCTCCACTTT.

J is TRBJ2-1 and V is TRBV11-2; TRBD1 might be the D (5 bases). The germline V gene encodes CDR1 SGHAT and CDR2 FQNNGV. Trimming took off 1 base at V and 6 bases at J, with 10 bases between the two ends. The CDR3 extends over 14 amino acids. As DNA, the CDR3 is TGTGCCAGCAGCTTAGGGGGCAGGGCCAATGAGCAGTTCTTC. Its translation is CASSLGGRANEQFF.

This chain links TRBV5-1 with TRBJ1-5, with D unclear. Trimming cost V 4 bases and J 3 bases, with 8 bases left between them. This CDR3 is 13 amino acids long. In germline, CDR1 is SGHRS, CDR2 YFSETQ. The CDR3 region has the DNA TGCGCCAGCAGCCCGTTCCCCAATCAGCCCCAGCATTTT. It specifies CASSPFPNQPQHF.